The sequence of this TCR beta chain was determined in a study of T cell repertoires in aging, cancer and after chemotherapy. About the study: The full dataset contained roughly 9 million TCR reads.

A mixed TRB-A/B primer pool amplified rearranged TRB by multiplex touch-down PCR. A single record per CDR3 protein comes from TCRdb applying MiXCR to the multiplex PCR reads. Among some 9,900 distinct CDR3 sequences listed, 34% were seen once. TCR beta rearrangements were amplified from peripheral blood genomic DNA. This CDR3 contains 14 residues. The V end lost 6 bases, the J end lost 0 bases, and 11 bases lay between the germline ends. The sequence came from a human donor in good health. V and J are TRBV12-3 or TRBV12-4 and TRBJ1-1; possible D gene TRBD1, 5 bases. Source material: blood. CDR3 in amino acids: CASRHRRMNTEAFF. The DNA for the CDR3 is TGTGCCAGCAGGCACAGGCGAATGAACACTGAAGCTTTCTTT.